The rows below give T cell receptor beta chains drawn from one sample of a study of blood T cells in healthy people across ages. TCRdb re-called the 5' RACE reads through MiXCR, storing one row per CDR3 protein. The sample shows approximately 1.5 million distinct CDR3 sequences, roughly 32% of them seen only once. The sample was blood. All receptors come from a woman aged 30 to 39 in good health. The CDR3 runs from the conserved cysteine through the conserved F or W. D genes are given only for firm matches. Clone size is not always given. Where it is, it says once, few, many or a class for expanded clones.

d_gene	v_gene	abundance	j_gene	CDR3aa	CDR3nt
NA	TRBV7-9	NA	TRBJ2-1	CASSLDGVESRQFF	TGTGCCAGCAGCTTAGACGGCGTAGAATCGAGACAGTTCTTC
NA	TRBV15	NA	TRBJ2-6	CATSSIGANVLTF	TGTGCCACCAGCTCCATCGGGGCCAACGTCCTGACTTTC
NA	TRBV3-1	NA	TRBJ2-1	CASSQAGFVYNEQFF	TGTGCCAGCAGCCAAGCGGGTTTCGTTTACAATGAGCAGTTCTTC
NA	TRBV14	NA	TRBJ2-5	CASSPELGVNEQYF	TGTGCCAGCAGCCCTGAGCTAGGCGTCAATGAGCAGTACTTC
NA	TRBV20-1	few	TRBJ1-2	CSAVRGTTYGYTF	TGCAGTGCAGTCCGAGGGACCACCTATGGCTACACCTTC
NA	TRBV20-1	NA	TRBJ1-1	CSARGYRGAPNTEAFF	TGCAGTGCTAGAGGATACCGGGGGGCCCCGAACACTGAAGCTTTCTTT
NA	TRBV9	once	TRBJ2-5	CASSGGPAQETQYF	TGTGCCAGCAGCGGGGGCCCGGCCCAAGAGACCCAGTACTTC
NA	TRBV15	NA	TRBJ2-3	CATSRDWAGSTDTQYF	TGTGCCACCAGCAGAGATTGGGCAGGGAGTACAGATACGCAGTATTTT
TRBD2	TRBV5-1	NA	TRBJ2-7	CASSLSIAGAAYEQYF	TGCGCCAGCAGCCTCTCTATAGCGGGAGCGGCCTACGAGCAGTACTTC
NA	TRBV27	NA	TRBJ2-1	CASSAPLSEQFF	TGTGCCAGCAGTGCACCCCTATCTGAGCAGTTCTTC
NA	TRBV6-1	NA	TRBJ1-5	CASSEGLPQHF	TGTGCCAGCAGTGAAGGTCTGCCCCAGCATTTT
NA	TRBV7-9	NA	TRBJ1-1	CASTPGTMNTEAFF	TGTGCCAGCACCCCAGGGACGATGAACACTGAAGCTTTCTTT
NA	TRBV4-1	NA	TRBJ1-1	CASSQVWDPRRAFF	TGCGCCAGCAGCCAAGTATGGGACCCCCGGAGAGCTTTCTTT
NA	TRBV20-1	few	TRBJ1-5	CSASKGRDQPQHF	TGCAGTGCCAGTAAGGGCAGAGATCAGCCCCAGCATTTT
NA	TRBV5-1	NA	TRBJ2-1	CASSWRDSLYNEQFF	TGCGCCAGCAGCTGGCGGGACTCTCTCTACAATGAGCAGTTCTTC
TRBD1	TRBV27	few	TRBJ1-4	CASRRGPGEKLFF	TGTGCCAGCAGGAGGGGGCCGGGCGAAAAACTGTTTTTT
TRBD1	TRBV6-6	NA	TRBJ1-2	CASSPRQGGGYTF	TGTGCCAGCAGCCCCCGACAGGGGGGTGGCTACACCTTC
TRBD2	TRBV9	NA	TRBJ2-3	CASSVEPGGGRADTQYF	TGTGCCAGCAGCGTAGAACCCGGGGGGGGTCGAGCAGATACGCAGTATTTT
TRBD2	TRBV20-1	few	TRBJ2-7	CSAERLAGSIYEQYF	TGCAGTGCTGAAAGACTAGCGGGATCCATCTACGAGCAGTACTTC
NA	TRBV18	few	TRBJ1-2	CASSPQATGGYTF	TGTGCCAGCTCACCTCAAGCGACGGGAGGCTACACCTTC
NA	TRBV5-1	many	TRBJ2-1	CASSLVTNSYNEQFF	TGCGCCAGCAGCTTGGTTACTAACTCCTACAATGAGCAGTTCTTC
NA	TRBV14	NA	TRBJ1-4	CASSLVGQGREKLFF	TGTGCCAGCAGCCTTGTCGGGCAGGGACGTGAAAAACTGTTTTTT
NA	TRBV18	NA	TRBJ2-5	CASSPSEGGRLYF	TGTGCCAGCTCACCATCTGAAGGGGGGAGGCTGTACTTC
TRBD1	TRBV20-1	few	TRBJ2-3	CSARPPPGQGRLDTRYF	TGCAGTGCTAGACCCCCTCCGGGACAGGGTCGACTAGATACGCGGTATTTT
NA	TRBV9	NA	TRBJ2-1	CASSVATESKGSQETQFF	TGTGCCAGCAGCGTAGCAACAGAATCGAAGGGATCACAAGAGACCCAGTTCTTC
NA	TRBV20-1	few	TRBJ1-2	CSARESTNYGYTF	TGCAGTGCCCGTGAGTCTACTAACTATGGCTACACCTTC
NA	TRBV20-1	few	TRBJ2-7	CSARDQGAGRHYEQYF	TGCAGTGCTAGAGACCAGGGTGCGGGAAGGCACTACGAGCAGTACTTC
NA	TRBV7-9	few	TRBJ1-1	CASSSGRSMTEAFF	TGTGCCAGCAGCTCGGGACGGTCAATGACTGAAGCTTTCTTT
NA	TRBV6-5	NA	TRBJ1-2	CASRFRAGSGYTF	TGTGCCAGCAGATTCAGGGCAGGAAGTGGCTACACCTTC
NA	TRBV27	NA	TRBJ2-7	CASSYDAPGGRGYEQYF	TGTGCCAGCAGTTACGACGCCCCCGGGGGCCGGGGTTACGAGCAGTACTTC
NA	TRBV5-5	NA	TRBJ1-4	CASSLVGGLGEKLFF	TGTGCCAGCAGCTTGGTTGGAGGGCTTGGTGAAAAACTGTTTTTT
TRBD1	TRBV6-1	NA	TRBJ1-1	CASRDRRNTEAFF	TGTGCCAGCAGGGACAGGAGGAACACTGAAGCTTTCTTT
TRBD2	TRBV6-5	NA	TRBJ2-1	CASRLAGGGHEQFF	TGTGCCAGCAGGCTAGCGGGGGGAGGGCATGAGCAGTTCTTC
TRBD2	TRBV7-2	NA	TRBJ2-5	CASSLIGSGGGETQYF	TGTGCCAGCAGCTTAATAGGCAGCGGGGGAGGTGAGACCCAGTACTTC
TRBD2	TRBV5-1	once	TRBJ2-1	CASSSRLAGGYNNGQFF	TGCGCCAGCAGCTCGAGACTAGCGGGGGGTTATAACAATGGGCAGTTCTTC
NA	TRBV12-3/TRBV12-4	few	TRBJ1-5	CASSPQAGGVYQPQHF	TGTGCCAGCAGTCCCCAGGCGGGGGGTGTTTATCAGCCCCAGCATTTT
TRBD2	TRBV20-1	few	TRBJ2-1	CSARDLGGVGYNEQFF	TGCAGTGCTAGAGATCTGGGGGGGGTGGGTTACAATGAGCAGTTCTTC
NA	TRBV15	few	TRBJ2-1	CATSSRDTTYNEQFF	TGTGCCACCAGCAGTAGGGACACTACTTACAATGAGCAGTTCTTC
NA	TRBV7-2	many	TRBJ2-1	CASSLFEPNEQFF	TGTGCCAGCAGCTTATTCGAGCCCAATGAGCAGTTCTTC
NA	TRBV28	few	TRBJ2-7	CASRPTWDEQYF	TGTGCCAGCCGTCCGACGTGGGACGAGCAGTACTTC